The present T cell receptor (beta chain) was sequenced within a study of control samples from healthy donors and cancer patients. V shed 4 bases and J shed 2 bases, with 15 bases lying between them. Germline V CDR1 and CDR2: SGHRS, YFSETQ. The CDR3 sequence is 16 residues long. Sequencing used immunoSEQ multiplex PCR; TCRdb keeps in-frame clones, though not all of them. This sample yields around 84,000 clones, of which about nine tenths are seen a single time; more than 15% belongs to the top ten. This clone was recorded once. The chain carries TRBV5-1 and TRBJ1-4; no clear D. This clonotype originated in a young man in good health. The specimen was blood. The DNA of the CDR3 is TGCGCCAGCAGCACTGGTCCAGGCAATACTAATGAAAAACTGTTTTTT. It yields the protein CASSTGPGNTNEKLFF. Full variable domain (rest looked up from reference TRBV5-1 and TRBJ1-4): KAGVTQTPRYLIKTRGQQVTLSCSPISGHRSVSWYQQTPGQGLQFLFEYFSETQRNKGNFPGRFSGRQFSNSRSEMNVSTLELGDSALYLCASSTGPGNTNEKLFFGSGTQLSVL.